The following is a T cell receptor (beta chain) sequence with its context. The sample comes from a study of T-cell reconstitution after alpha-beta-depleted transplantation in children. Trimming shortened V by 7 bases and J by 1 base, and 14 bases separated the two germline ends. CDR1 is SQVTM and CDR2 is ANQGSEA in the germline V gene. There are 14 residues in the CDR3. This sample's TCRbeta library carried unique molecular identifier barcodes. TCRdb redid the calling of the PCR reads with MiXCR, one entry per CDR3 protein. This repertoire shows 450,000 to 600,000 distinct CDR3 sequences, around 19% found once; its top ten account for 2.5% to 4%.

The chain uses TRBV29-1 and TRBJ2-1, with D perhaps matching TRBD1 (6 bases). The source of this sequence is a human donor who donated a stem cell graft to a child with acute lymphoblastic leukemia. Sample: PBMCs from the stem cell graft donor, taken from the stem cell graft. The DNA for the CDR3 is TGCAGCGCCTTTGACCAGGGGTCCTACAATGAGCAGTTCTTC. This gives the protein CSAFDQGSYNEQFF.